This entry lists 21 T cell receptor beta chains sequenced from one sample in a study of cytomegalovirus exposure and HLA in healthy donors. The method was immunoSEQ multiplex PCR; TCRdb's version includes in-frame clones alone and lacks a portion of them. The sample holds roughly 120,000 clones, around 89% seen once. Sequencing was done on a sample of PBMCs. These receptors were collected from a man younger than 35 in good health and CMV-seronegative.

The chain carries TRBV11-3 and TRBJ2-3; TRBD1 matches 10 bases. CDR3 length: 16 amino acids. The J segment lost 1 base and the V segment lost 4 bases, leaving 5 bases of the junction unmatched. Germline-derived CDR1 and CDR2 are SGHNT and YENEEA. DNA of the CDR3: TGTGCCAGCAGCTCCAGAGGGACAGGGGGCACAGATACGCAGTATTTT. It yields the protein CASSSRGTGGTDTQYF.

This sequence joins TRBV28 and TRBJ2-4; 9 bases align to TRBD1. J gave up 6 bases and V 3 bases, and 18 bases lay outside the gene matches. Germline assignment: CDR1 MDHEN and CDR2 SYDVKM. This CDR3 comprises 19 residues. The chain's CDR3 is CASSFPPRQGVGSRNIQYF. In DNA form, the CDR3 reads TGTGCCAGCAGTTTTCCGCCTAGACAGGGGGTAGGTTCGCGAAACATTCAGTACTTC. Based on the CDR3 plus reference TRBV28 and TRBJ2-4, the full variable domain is DVKVTQSSRYLVKRTGEKVFLECVQDMDHENMFWYRQDPGLGLRLIYFSYDVKMKEKGDIPEGYSVSREKKERFSLILESASTNQTSMYLCASSFPPRQGVGSRNIQYFGAGTRLSVL.

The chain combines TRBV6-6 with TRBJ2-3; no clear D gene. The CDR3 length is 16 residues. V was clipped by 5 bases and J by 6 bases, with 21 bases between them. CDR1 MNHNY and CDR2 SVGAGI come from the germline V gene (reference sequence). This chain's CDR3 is CASSPMRLANGDTQYF. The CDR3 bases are TGTGCCAGCAGTCCAATGAGGTTGGCCAACGGGGATACGCAGTATTTT.

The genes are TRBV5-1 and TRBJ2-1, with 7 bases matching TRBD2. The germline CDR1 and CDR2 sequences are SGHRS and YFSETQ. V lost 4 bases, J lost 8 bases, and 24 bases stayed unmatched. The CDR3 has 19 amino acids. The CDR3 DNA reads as TGCGCCAGCAGCCTCCTCAGGGCCCCGGCGGGAGAGGGCTGGTATGAGCAGTTCTTC. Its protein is CASSLLRAPAGEGWYEQFF.

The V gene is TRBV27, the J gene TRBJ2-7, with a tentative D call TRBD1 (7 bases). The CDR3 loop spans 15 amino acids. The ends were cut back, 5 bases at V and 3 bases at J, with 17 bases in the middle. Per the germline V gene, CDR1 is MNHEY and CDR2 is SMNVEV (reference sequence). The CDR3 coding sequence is TGTGCCAGCAGTCGAGCGACAGGGAGGTACTACGAGCAGTACTTC. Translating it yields CASSRATGRYYEQYF.

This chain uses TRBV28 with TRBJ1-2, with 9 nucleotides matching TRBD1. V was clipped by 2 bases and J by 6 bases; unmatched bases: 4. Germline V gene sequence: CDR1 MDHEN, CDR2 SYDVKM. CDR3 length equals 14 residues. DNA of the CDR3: TGTGCCAGCAGTTTAGGAACAGGGGGCAATGGCTACACCTTC. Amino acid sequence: CASSLGTGGNGYTF.

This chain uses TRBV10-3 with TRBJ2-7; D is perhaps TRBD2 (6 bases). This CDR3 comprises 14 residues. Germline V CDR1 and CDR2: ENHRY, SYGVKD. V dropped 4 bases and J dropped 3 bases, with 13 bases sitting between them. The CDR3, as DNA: TGTGCCATCAGTGGTTGGGAGGCGGACTACGAGCAGTACTTC. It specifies CAISGWEADYEQYF.

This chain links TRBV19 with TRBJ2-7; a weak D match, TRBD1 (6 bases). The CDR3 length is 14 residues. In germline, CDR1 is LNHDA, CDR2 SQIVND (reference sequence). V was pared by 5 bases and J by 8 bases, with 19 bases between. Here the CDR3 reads CASSPQTGPTKQYF. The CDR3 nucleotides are TGTGCCAGTAGTCCCCAGACAGGCCCTACGAAGCAGTACTTC.

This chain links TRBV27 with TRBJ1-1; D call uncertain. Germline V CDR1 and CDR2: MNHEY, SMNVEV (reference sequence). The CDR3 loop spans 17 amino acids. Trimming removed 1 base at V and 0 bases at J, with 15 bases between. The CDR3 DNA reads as TGTGCCAGCAGTTTATTATTCGGGCCCGGGATGAACACTGAAGCTTTCTTT. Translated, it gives CASSLLFGPGMNTEAFF.

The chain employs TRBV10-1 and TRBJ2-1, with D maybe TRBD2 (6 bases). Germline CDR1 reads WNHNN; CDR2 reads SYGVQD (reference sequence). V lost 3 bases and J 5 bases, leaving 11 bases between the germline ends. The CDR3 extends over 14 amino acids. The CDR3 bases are TGCGCCAGCAGTGACGGGAGCTTAAACAATGAGCAGTTCTTC. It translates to CASSDGSLNNEQFF.

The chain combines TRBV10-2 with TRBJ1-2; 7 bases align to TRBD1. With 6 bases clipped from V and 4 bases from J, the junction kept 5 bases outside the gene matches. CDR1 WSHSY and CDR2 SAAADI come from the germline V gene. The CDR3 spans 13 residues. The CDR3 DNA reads TGCGCCAGCAGCCCACAGGGGATCTATGGCTACACCTTC. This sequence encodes CASSPQGIYGYTF.

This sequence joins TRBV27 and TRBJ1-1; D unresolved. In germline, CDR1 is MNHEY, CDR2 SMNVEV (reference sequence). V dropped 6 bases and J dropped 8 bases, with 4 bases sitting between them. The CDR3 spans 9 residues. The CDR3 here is CASRAEAFF. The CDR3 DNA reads TGTGCCAGCAGGGCCGAAGCTTTCTTT.

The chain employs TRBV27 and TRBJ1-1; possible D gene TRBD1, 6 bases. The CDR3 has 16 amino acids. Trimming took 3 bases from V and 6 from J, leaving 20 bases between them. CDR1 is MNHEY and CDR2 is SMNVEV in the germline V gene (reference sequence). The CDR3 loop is CASSFGRGLDYPEAFF. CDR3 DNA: TGTGCCAGCAGTTTCGGGCGGGGGCTTGACTACCCTGAAGCTTTCTTT.

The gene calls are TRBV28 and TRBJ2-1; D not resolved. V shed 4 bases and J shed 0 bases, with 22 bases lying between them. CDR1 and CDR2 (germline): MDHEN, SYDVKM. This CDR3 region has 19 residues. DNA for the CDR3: TGTGCCAGCAGTTCATGGCAGGTGAAGAAAAAAAACTCCTACAATGAGCAGTTCTTC. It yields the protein CASSSWQVKKKNSYNEQFF.

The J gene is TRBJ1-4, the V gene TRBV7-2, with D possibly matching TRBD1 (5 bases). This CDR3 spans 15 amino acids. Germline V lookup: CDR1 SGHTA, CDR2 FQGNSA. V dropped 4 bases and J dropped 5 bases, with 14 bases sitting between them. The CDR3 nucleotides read TGTGCCAGCAGCTCGGTGGGGGGTGGAAATGAAAAACTGTTTTTT. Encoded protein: CASSSVGGGNEKLFF.

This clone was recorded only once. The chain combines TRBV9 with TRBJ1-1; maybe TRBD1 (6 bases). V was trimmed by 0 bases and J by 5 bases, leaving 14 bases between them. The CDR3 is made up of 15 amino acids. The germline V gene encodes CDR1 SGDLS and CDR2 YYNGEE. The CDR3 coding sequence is TGTGCCAGCAGCGTAGATCTCAGGGGTAATACTGAAGCTTTCTTT. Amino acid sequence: CASSVDLRGNTEAFF.

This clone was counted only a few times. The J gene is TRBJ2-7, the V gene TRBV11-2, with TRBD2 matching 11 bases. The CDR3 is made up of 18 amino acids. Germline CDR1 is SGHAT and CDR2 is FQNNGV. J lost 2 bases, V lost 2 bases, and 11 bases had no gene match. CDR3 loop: CASSLSGLAGGITYEQYF. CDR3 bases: TGTGCCAGCAGCTTATCCGGGCTAGCGGGAGGCATAACCTACGAGCAGTACTTC. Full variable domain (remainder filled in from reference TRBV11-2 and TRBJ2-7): EAGVAQSPRYKIIEKRQSVAFWCNPISGHATLYWYQQILGQGPKLLIQFQNNGVVDDSQLPKDRFSAERLKGVDSTLKIQPAKLEDSAVYLCASSLSGLAGGITYEQYFGPGTRLTVT.

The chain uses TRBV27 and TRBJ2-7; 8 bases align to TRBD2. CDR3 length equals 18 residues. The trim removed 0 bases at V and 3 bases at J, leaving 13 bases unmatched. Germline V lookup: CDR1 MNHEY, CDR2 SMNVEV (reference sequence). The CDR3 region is CASSLSGSGSSRGYEQYF. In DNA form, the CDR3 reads TGTGCCAGCAGTTTATCGGGCAGCGGGAGTTCGAGGGGCTACGAGCAGTACTTC.

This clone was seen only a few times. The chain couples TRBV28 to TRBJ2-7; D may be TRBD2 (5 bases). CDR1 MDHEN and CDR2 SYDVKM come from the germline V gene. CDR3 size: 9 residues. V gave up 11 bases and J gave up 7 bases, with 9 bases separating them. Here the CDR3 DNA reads TGTGCCTCCTGGAGGGAGCAGTACTTC. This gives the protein CASWREQYF.

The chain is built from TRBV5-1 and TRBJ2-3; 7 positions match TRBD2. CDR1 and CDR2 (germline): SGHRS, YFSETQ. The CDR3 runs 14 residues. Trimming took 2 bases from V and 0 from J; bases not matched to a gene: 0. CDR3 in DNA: TGCGCCAGCAGCTTCGGGGGGAGCACAGATACGCAGTATTTT. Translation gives CASSFGGSTDTQYF. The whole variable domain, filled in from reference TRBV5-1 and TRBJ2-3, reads KAGVTQTPRYLIKTRGQQVTLSCSPISGHRSVSWYQQTPGQGLQFLFEYFSETQRNKGNFPGRFSGRQFSNSRSEMNVSTLELGDSALYLCASSFGGSTDTQYFGPGTRLTVL.

Here the CDR3 reads CASSSGVAGVTPGTDTQYF. The CDR3 region has the DNA TGTGCCAGCAGCTCAGGGGTAGCGGGAGTCACCCCGGGCACAGATACGCAGTATTTT. V usage is TRBV27 and J usage is TRBJ2-3; the match to TRBD2 covers 9 bases. Germline CDR1 and CDR2: MNHEY and SMNVEV (reference sequence). The V gene end was trimmed by 6 bases and the J gene end by 1 base; junction bases not matched to a gene: 17. This CDR3 spans 19 amino acids.